This T cell receptor (beta chain) was obtained from a study of read filtering for tumor transcriptome and immune sequencing. Many counts were recorded for this clonotype. The CDR3 sequence is 12 residues long. The germline V gene has CDR1 LGHDT and CDR2 YNNKEL (reference sequence). Trimming removed 6 bases from V and 5 bases from J, with 10 bases in between. This library used about 360 ng RNA and molecular barcoded adaptors spanning alpha/delta and beta/gamma chains. Each CDR3 protein gets one entry after TCRdb re-called the reads with MiXCR. The data contain about 130,000 distinct CDR3 sequences, about an eighth of them singletons.

The J gene is TRBJ2-5, the V gene TRBV3-1; D is possibly TRBD2 (5 bases). Sequenced input: a population of CD138-negative cells sorted from bone marrow. The sequence was collected from a donor aged 40 or over with multiple myeloma. In nucleotides, the CDR3 is TGTGCCAGCAGGAGGACTGGGGAGACCCAGTACTTC. Its translation is CASRRTGETQYF.